This T cell receptor (beta chain) was sequenced in a study of T-cell reconstitution after alpha-beta-depleted transplantation in children (dated by TCRdb to 2016 to 2017). For the study in its entirety: Using TCR repertoire profiling, the study quantitatively followed how T-cell immune reconstitution unfolded in children after TCRalphabeta/CD19-depleted allogeneic hematopoietic cell transplantation. Study-wide conclusions, independent of this receptor: The apparently early alphabetaT-cell count recovery about two months after transplant was reportedly dependent on only several hundred rapidly expanded clones derived from non-depleted graft cells. In some patients, the high TCRbeta diversity seen at day 60 was put down to recipient T cells and intrathymic progenitors that had survived conditioning. Over the following months the frequencies of hyperexpanded clones went down, and after one year T-cell counts and TCRbeta diversity were mostly credited to newly produced T cells.

The sample's treatment or condition, from its label and the paper: allogeneic hematopoietic cell transplantation with graft depleted of TCRalphabeta T cells and CD19 B cells. The children who served as transplant recipients had been given grafts of TCRalphabeta/CD19-depleted allogeneic hematopoietic cells. This clonotype was recorded a few times. The target of this receptor is not known. Base qualities are not provided; no much larger clone lies one nucleotide away. From a lookup of the germline V gene, CDR1 and CDR2 are SGHRS and YFSETQ. At the junction V is shortened by 4 bases and J by 5 bases, with 16 bases in between. The CDR3 starts with the cysteine, ends with the phenylalanine, and has 14 residues. The sequence is cut down to CDR3 DNA, 42 bases in frame from base 1. Library prep was done by PCR. Sequencing used an Illumina HiSeq 2500. Molecular barcoding was employed in the preparation of TCR libraries, with unique molecular identifiers being used to normalize TCRbeta repertoire quantification. Starting from the raw public reads, TCRdb applied fastp trimming at Q25, assembled clones with MiXCR and retained in-frame beta chains. All rows with the same CDR3 protein become a single entry with the most common DNA and genes. Across this sample there are roughly 570,000 distinct CDR3 sequences, with 27% seen only once. The ten largest account for under 45% of the sample.

This specimen consisted of PBMCs, obtained before TCRalphabeta/CD19-depleted stem cell transplant. The clonotype comes from a boy less than two years old with Wiskott-Aldrich syndrome, due to receive a stem cell transplant. Recombination connected TRBV5-1 to TRBJ2-7; the D gene is not confidently resolved. The DNA sequence reads TGCGCCAGCAGCCCCGGAAAGGGCCTAGACGAGCAGTACTTC. This encodes CASSPGKGLDEQYF.